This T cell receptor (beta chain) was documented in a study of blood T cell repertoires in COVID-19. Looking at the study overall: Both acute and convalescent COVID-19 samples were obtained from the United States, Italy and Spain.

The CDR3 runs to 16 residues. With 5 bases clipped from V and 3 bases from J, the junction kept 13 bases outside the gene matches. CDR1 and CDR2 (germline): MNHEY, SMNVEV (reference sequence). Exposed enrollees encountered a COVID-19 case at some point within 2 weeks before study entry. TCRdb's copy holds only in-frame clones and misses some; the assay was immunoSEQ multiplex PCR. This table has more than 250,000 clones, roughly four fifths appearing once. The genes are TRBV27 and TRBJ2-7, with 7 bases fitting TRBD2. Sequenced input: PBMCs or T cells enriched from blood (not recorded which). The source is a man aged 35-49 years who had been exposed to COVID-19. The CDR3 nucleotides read TGTGCCAGCAGTCCACGATCTAGGAGCGGGAACTACGAGCAGTACTTC. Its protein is CASSPRSRSGNYEQYF.